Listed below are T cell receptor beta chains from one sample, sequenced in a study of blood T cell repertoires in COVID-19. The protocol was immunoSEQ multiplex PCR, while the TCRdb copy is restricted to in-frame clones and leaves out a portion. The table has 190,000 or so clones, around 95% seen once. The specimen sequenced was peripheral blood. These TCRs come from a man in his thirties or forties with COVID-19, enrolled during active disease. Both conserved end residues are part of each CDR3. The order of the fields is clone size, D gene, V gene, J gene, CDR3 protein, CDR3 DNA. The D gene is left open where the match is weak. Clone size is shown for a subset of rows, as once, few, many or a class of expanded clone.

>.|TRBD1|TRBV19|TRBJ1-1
CASSIGQGDRGEAFF
TGTGCCAGTAGTATCGGACAGGGAGATAGAGGTGAAGCTTTCTTT
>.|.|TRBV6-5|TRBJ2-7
CASSPGSEQYF
TGTGCCAGCAGTCCAGGTTCCGAGCAGTACTTC
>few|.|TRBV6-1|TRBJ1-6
CASSEVANTTPLHF
TGTGCCAGCAGTGAAGTGGCCAATACAACACCCCTCCACTTT
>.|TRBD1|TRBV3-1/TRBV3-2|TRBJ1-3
CASSHRTGGGGNTIYF
TGTGCCAGCAGCCACCGAACAGGGGGCGGTGGAAACACCATATATTTT
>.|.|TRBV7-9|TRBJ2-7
CASSPTSAQFYEQYF
TGTGCCAGCAGCCCAACCTCGGCACAGTTCTACGAGCAGTACTTC
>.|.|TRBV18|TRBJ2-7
CASSSTIEVNEQYF
TGTGCCAGCTCTTCGACAATAGAAGTAAACGAGCAGTACTTC
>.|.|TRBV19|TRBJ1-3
CASSIPGSSGNTIYF
TGTGCCAGTAGTATCCCCGGTTCCTCTGGAAACACCATATATTTT
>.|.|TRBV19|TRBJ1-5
CASNLGQHNQPQHF
TGTGCCAGTAACCTCGGACAACACAATCAGCCCCAGCATTTT
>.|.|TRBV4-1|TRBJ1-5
CASSQGQYSQPQHF
TGCGCCAGCAGCCAAGGACAGTATTCTCAGCCCCAGCATTTT
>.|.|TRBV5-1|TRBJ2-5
CASSLGLAAGGTQYF
TGCGCCAGCAGCTTGGGGTTAGCGGCCGGGGGGACCCAGTACTTC
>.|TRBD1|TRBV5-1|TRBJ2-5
CASSTGTAQETQYF
TGCGCCAGCAGCACGGGGACAGCTCAAGAGACCCAGTACTTC
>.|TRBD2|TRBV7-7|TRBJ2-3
CASSLGTSGGADTQYF
TGTGCCAGCAGCTTAGGTACTAGCGGGGGGGCAGATACGCAGTATTTT
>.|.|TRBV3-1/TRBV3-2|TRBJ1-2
CASSPAQNYGYTF
TGTGCCAGCAGCCCTGCCCAGAATTATGGCTACACCTTC
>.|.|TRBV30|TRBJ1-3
CAWSVQSYGNTIYF
TGTGCCTGGAGTGTACAGTCTTATGGAAACACCATATATTTT
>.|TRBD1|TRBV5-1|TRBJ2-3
CASSPGQGAGTQYF
TGCGCCAGCAGCCCGGGACAGGGGGCGGGTACGCAGTATTTT
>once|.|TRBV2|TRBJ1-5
CASSGQGGSNQPQHF
TGTGCCAGCAGTGGGCAGGGTGGGAGCAATCAGCCCCAGCATTTT
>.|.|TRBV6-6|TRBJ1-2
CATSVGLEGYTF
TGTGCCACCTCCGTGGGGCTGGAGGGCTACACCTTC
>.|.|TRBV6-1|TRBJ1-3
CASSDLRRGGGNTIYF
TGTGCCAGCAGTGATTTGCGGAGGGGAGGGGGAAACACCATATATTTT
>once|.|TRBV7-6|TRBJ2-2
CASSAPPGLGAGELFF
TGTGCCAGCAGCGCACCACCGGGCCTCGGGGCCGGGGAGCTGTTTTTT
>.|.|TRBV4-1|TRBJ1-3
CASSQGPGSSGNTIYF
TGCGCCAGCAGCCAAGGTCCGGGAAGCTCTGGAAACACCATATATTTT
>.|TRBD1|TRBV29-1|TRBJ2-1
CSVDVDRVTNEQFF
TGCAGCGTTGATGTGGACAGGGTCACCAATGAGCAGTTCTTC
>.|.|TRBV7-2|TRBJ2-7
CASSRGGGSYEQYF
TGTGCCAGCAGCCGGGGTGGGGGGTCCTACGAGCAGTACTTC
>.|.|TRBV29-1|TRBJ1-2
CSGEAEGGYTF
TGCAGCGGGGAGGCGGAGGGTGGCTACACCTTC
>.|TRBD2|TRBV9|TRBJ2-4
CASSATPGEGDIQYF
TGTGCCAGCAGCGCCACGCCGGGGGAGGGAGACATTCAGTACTTC
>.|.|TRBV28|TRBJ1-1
CASSLELENTEAFF
TGTGCCAGCAGTTTAGAACTCGAGAACACTGAAGCTTTCTTT
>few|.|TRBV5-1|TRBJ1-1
CASRQNTEAFF
TGCGCCAGCAGACAAAACACTGAAGCTTTCTTT
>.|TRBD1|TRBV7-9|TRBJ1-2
CASSFRTGQLEGYTF
TGTGCCAGCAGCTTCAGGACAGGGCAATTGGAGGGCTACACCTTC
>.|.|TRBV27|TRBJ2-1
CASSFYSYEQFF
TGTGCCAGCAGTTTCTACTCATATGAGCAGTTCTTC
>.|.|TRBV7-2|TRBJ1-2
CASSFNRDYGYTF
TGTGCCAGCAGCTTCAACAGGGACTATGGCTACACCTTC
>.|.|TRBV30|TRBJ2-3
CAWATGSTDTQYF
TGTGCCTGGGCGACAGGTAGCACAGATACGCAGTATTTT
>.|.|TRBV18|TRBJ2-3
CASSPLGAGDTQYF
TGTGCCAGCTCACCACTGGGGGCGGGAGATACGCAGTATTTT
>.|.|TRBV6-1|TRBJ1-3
CASSEVVSSGNTIYF
TGTGCCAGCAGTGAGGTAGTGAGCTCTGGAAACACCATATATTTT
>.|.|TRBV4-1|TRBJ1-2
CASSQGAVGDFGGYTF
TGCGCCAGCAGCCAAGGGGCCGTTGGGGACTTTGGGGGCTACACCTTC
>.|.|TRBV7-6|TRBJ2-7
CASSPRDISYEQYF
TGTGCCAGCAGCCCCCGGGACATATCATACGAGCAGTACTTC
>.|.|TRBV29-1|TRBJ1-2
CSVQITTPAGYTF
TGCAGCGTTCAAATAACTACACCCGCCGGCTACACCTTC
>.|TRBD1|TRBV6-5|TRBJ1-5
CAETGGSGYQPQHF
TGTGCGGAGACAGGGGGCTCGGGTTATCAGCCCCAGCATTTT
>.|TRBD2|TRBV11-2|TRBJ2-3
CASSLDGLAASDTQYF
TGTGCCAGCAGCTTAGACGGACTAGCGGCATCAGATACGCAGTATTTT
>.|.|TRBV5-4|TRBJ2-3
CASSLARTDTQYF
TGTGCCAGCAGTCTGGCTCGCACAGATACGCAGTATTTT
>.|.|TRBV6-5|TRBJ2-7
CASQGVYEQYF
TGTGCCAGCCAAGGGGTTTACGAGCAGTACTTC
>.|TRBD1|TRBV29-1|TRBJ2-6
CSVEYARQGASSGANVLTF
TGCAGCGTTGAATACGCCCGGCAGGGGGCCTCCTCTGGGGCCAACGTCCTGACTTTC
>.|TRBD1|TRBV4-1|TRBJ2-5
CASSQQTGGRETQYF
TGCGCCAGCAGCCAACAGACAGGGGGTCGGGAGACCCAGTACTTC